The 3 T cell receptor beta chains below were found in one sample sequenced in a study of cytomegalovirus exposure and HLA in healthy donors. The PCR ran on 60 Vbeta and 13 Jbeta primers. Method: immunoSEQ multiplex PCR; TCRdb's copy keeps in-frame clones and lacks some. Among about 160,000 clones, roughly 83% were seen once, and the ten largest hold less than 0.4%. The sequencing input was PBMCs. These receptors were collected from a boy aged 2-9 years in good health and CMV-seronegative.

CDR3 protein: CASSPPGDSYEQYF. Written as DNA, the CDR3 is TGTGCCAGCAGCCCCCCGGGGGATTCCTACGAGCAGTACTTC. The chain carries TRBV7-6 and TRBJ2-7, with D tentatively TRBD2 (6 bases). The V end was cut by 5 bases, the J end by 1 base, with 12 bases between. Germline assignment: CDR1 SGHVS and CDR2 FNYEAQ. CDR3 length: 14 residues.

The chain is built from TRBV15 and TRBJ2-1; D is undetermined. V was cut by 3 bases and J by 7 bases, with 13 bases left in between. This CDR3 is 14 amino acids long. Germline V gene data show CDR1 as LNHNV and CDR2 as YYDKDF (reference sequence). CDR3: CATSSDLRYNEQFF. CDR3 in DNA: TGTGCCACCAGCAGTGATCTCCGGTATAATGAGCAGTTCTTC.

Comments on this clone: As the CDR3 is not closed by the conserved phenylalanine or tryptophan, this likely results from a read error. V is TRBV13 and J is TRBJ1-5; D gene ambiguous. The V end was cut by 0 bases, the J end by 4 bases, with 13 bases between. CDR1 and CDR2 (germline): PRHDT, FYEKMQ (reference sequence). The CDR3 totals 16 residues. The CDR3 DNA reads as TGTGCCAGCAGCTTAGGAGGAGCTTCGGGTAATCAGCCCCAGCATTCT. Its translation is CASSLGGASGNQPQHS.